This section outlines one T cell receptor (beta chain) sequence together with its context. The sample belongs to a study of OX40 agonist ivuxolimab in advanced cancers. Across the whole study: An agonistic anti-OX40 (CD134) antibody, ivuxolimab, was used to treat the patients. Patients were under 90% male with ages roughly 23 to 85, mean approximately 55.

Produced via immunoSEQ multiplex PCR; TCRdb's table is partial and in-frame only. The data contain some 130,000 clones, around 87% of them seen just once; the ten biggest clones take up 0.55% to 0.7%. The specimen comprised CD4+ or CD8+ T cells sorted from blood, sampled in a trial of the OX40 agonist ivuxolimab. This TCR came from an adult with an advanced solid tumor such as melanoma, head and neck, liver or kidney cancer.

CDR3 nucleotides: TGTGCCAGCAGCCCATCAGGGGTCGGAAAACTGTTTTTT. This codes for CASSPSGVGKLFF. The chain joins TRBV7-2 to TRBJ1-4, with D perhaps matching TRBD1 (6 bases). The ends were cut back, 5 bases at V and 10 bases at J, with 14 bases in the middle. The germline V gene has CDR1 SGHTA and CDR2 FQGNSA. The CDR3 consists of 13 residues. Supplemented by reference TRBV7-2 and TRBJ1-4, the full variable domain reads GAGVSQSPSNKVTEKGKDVELRCDPISGHTALYWYRQSLGQGLEFLIYFQGNSAPDKSGLPSDRFSAERTGGSVSTLTIQRTQQEDSAVYLCASSPSGVGKLFFGSGTQLSVL.